Below, 30 T cell receptor beta chains from the same sample are listed, as sequenced in a study of blood T cell repertoires in COVID-19. Assay used: immunoSEQ multiplex PCR; TCRdb lists only in-frame clones, some missing. The sample lists around 180,000 clones; around nine tenths were seen once. The sample consisted of peripheral blood. Source of these receptors: a human donor in a cohort sampled during active COVID-19.

The chain is built from TRBV7-2 and TRBJ1-1; the D gene is possibly TRBD1 (6 bases). The CDR3 totals 13 residues. CDR1 and CDR2 from the germline V gene are SGHTA and FQGNSA. Trimming stripped 4 bases from V and 4 bases from J, with 10 bases between. CDR3 in amino acids: CASSSTRGTEAFF. CDR3 in DNA: TGTGCCAGCAGCTCTACCAGGGGCACTGAAGCTTTCTTT.

J is TRBJ1-1 and V is TRBV27, with D perhaps TRBD1 (6 bases). The CDR3 is 16 residues long. The germline CDR1 and CDR2 sequences are MNHEY and SMNVEV (reference sequence). Trimming removed 6 bases from V and 6 bases from J, with 23 bases in between. The CDR3 nucleotides are TGTGCCAGCAGGTCCCCGAAGGGGGGGAGCTGGGCTGAAGCTTTCTTT. Amino acid sequence: CASRSPKGGSWAEAFF.

This clone appeared once. The genes are TRBV7-8 and TRBJ1-2; D might be TRBD1 (5 bases). Looked up from germline, CDR1 is SGHVS and CDR2 is FQNEAQ. Trimming took 0 bases from V and 4 from J, leaving 12 bases between them. The CDR3 contains 15 residues. CDR3 amino acids: CASSLAGGEGYGYTF. DNA for the CDR3: TGTGCCAGCAGCTTAGCGGGAGGGGAGGGCTATGGCTACACCTTC.

CDR3 in DNA: TGTGCCAGCAGCCTGGGACAGGTTAACGAGCAGTACTTC. Amino acid sequence: CASSLGQVNEQYF. V and J are TRBV7-2 and TRBJ2-7; 8 positions agree with TRBD1. Looked up from germline, CDR1 is SGHTA and CDR2 is FQGNSA. The length of the CDR3 is 13 residues. J was trimmed by 5 bases and V by 5 bases; bases with no gene match: 5.

The genes are TRBV24-1 and TRBJ2-3; TRBD2 aligns across 10 bases. V shed 9 bases, J shed 1 base, and the junction held 6 bases outside the gene matches. CDR1 and CDR2 from the germline V gene are KGHDR and SFDVKD. CDR3 length: 15 amino acids. The CDR3 DNA reads as TGTGCCACCGGCCTAGCGGGAGTGGGCACAGATACGCAGTATTTT. Translation gives CATGLAGVGTDTQYF.

V usage is TRBV6-2 or TRBV6-3 and J usage is TRBJ1-4, with unresolved D. Trimming removed 6 bases at V and 8 bases at J, with 22 bases between. The CDR3 contains 16 residues. Looked up from germline, CDR1 is MNHEY and CDR2 is SVGEGT. The CDR3 nucleotides read TGTGCCAGCAGCTCCGCCGGGCCACTAACGGGGGAAAAACTGTTTTTT. Protein sequence: CASSSAGPLTGEKLFF.

The chain combines TRBV11-2 with TRBJ2-1; 7 positions match TRBD2. Losses at the gene ends were 0 bases for V and 9 bases for J; bases not matched to a gene: 8. Germline loops: CDR1 SGHAT, CDR2 FQNNGV. The CDR3 length is 15 residues. CDR3 region: CASSLEPRTSAEQFF. The CDR3 bases are TGTGCCAGCAGCTTAGAACCCCGCACTAGCGCTGAGCAGTTCTTC. Full variable domain (remainder filled in from reference TRBV11-2 and TRBJ2-1): EAGVAQSPRYKIIEKRQSVAFWCNPISGHATLYWYQQILGQGPKLLIQFQNNGVVDDSQLPKDRFSAERLKGVDSTLKIQPAKLEDSAVYLCASSLEPRTSAEQFFGPGTRLTVL.

This rearrangement joins TRBV18 to TRBJ2-3; a possible D gene is TRBD1 (5 bases). This CDR3 comprises 15 residues. Trimming cost V 2 bases and J 0 bases, with 9 bases left between them. Germline V gene sequence: CDR1 KGHSH, CDR2 LQKENI. CDR3: CASSPGAASTDTQYF. The CDR3 DNA reads as TGTGCCAGCTCACCAGGGGCGGCTAGCACAGATACGCAGTATTTT.

The chain has TRBV5-8 and TRBJ2-7; the match to TRBD1 covers 8 bases. Germline CDR1 SGHTS, CDR2 YDEGEE. V shed 4 bases and J 5 bases; nucleotides not matched to a gene: 8. The CDR3 length is 14 residues. This chain's CDR3 is CASSPGTGNHEQYF. The CDR3 region has the DNA TGTGCCAGCAGCCCCGGGACAGGCAACCACGAGCAGTACTTC.

The chain joins TRBV28 to TRBJ2-7; 9 nucleotides align to TRBD2. The CDR3 has 16 amino acids. Looked up from germline, CDR1 is MDHEN and CDR2 is SYDVKM. Trimming cost V 6 bases and J 0 bases; bases outside gene matches: 9. In DNA form, the CDR3 reads TGTGCCAGCAGGCGCTCGGGACTAGCTTTCTCCTACGAGCAGTACTTC. It yields the protein CASRRSGLAFSYEQYF.

V gene TRBV5-6 combines with J gene TRBJ1-2, with a weak D call TRBD1 (5 bases). The CDR3 has 12 amino acids. Germline V CDR1 and CDR2: SGHDT, YYEEEE. Trimming left V 2 bases short and J 5 bases short, with 7 bases between. The CDR3 bases are TGTGCCAGCAGCTTTCCAGGGTATGGCTACACCTTC. Protein sequence: CASSFPGYGYTF.

This chain joins TRBV4-1 and TRBJ2-1; 11 bases are a match to TRBD2. Trimming at V came to 1 base and at J to 4 bases, leaving 6 bases not matched to a gene. Germline CDR1 is MGHRA and CDR2 is YSYEKL. The CDR3 contains 17 residues. CDR3 bases: TGCGCCAGCAGCCAAGGGTGGGGGACTAGCGGTTACAATGAGCAGTTCTTC. Amino acid sequence: CASSQGWGTSGYNEQFF.

The chain employs TRBV12-3 or TRBV12-4 and TRBJ1-5, with D uncertain. The CDR3 consists of 13 residues. V gave up 1 base and J gave up 10 bases, with 11 bases separating them. The CDR3 DNA is TGTGCCAGCAGTTTAGTCCAGGATGGCCCCCAGCATTTT. Translating it yields CASSLVQDGPQHF.

The genes are TRBV5-1 and TRBJ2-5; TRBD2 agrees at 7 bases. Germline assignment: CDR1 SGHRS and CDR2 YFSETQ. V was pared by 3 bases and J by 3 bases, with 8 bases of the junction left unmatched. This CDR3 has 15 residues. CDR3 nucleotides: TGCGCCAGCAGCTCCCCCGCGGGGAGGGAAGAGACCCAGTACTTC. Amino acids: CASSSPAGREETQYF.

The gene calls are TRBV29-1 and TRBJ2-7; D not certain. The V and J ends lost 4 bases and 6 bases respectively, with 10 bases between them. This CDR3 spans 11 amino acids. Per germline, CDR1 SQVTM and CDR2 ANQGSEA. The CDR3 sequence: CSVGGVGEQYF. For the CDR3, the DNA is TGCAGCGTTGGAGGTGTCGGCGAGCAGTACTTC.

The chain has TRBV6-2 or TRBV6-3 and TRBJ2-2, with 9 positions matching TRBD1. In germline, CDR1 is MNHEY, CDR2 SVGEGT. This CDR3 has 16 residues. Trimming at V came to 1 base and at J to 4 bases, leaving 4 bases not matched to a gene. CDR3 protein: CASSYWDRVSTGELFF. CDR3 nucleotides: TGTGCCAGCAGTTACTGGGACAGGGTCAGCACCGGGGAGCTGTTTTTT.

This sequence joins TRBV9 and TRBJ2-7, with D possibly matching TRBD1 (6 bases). The CDR3 runs to 15 residues. V was shortened by 0 bases and J by 3 bases, with 13 bases between the two germline ends. In germline, CDR1 is SGDLS, CDR2 YYNGEE. CDR3 amino acids: CASSVAPSQGYEQYF. The CDR3 DNA reads TGTGCCAGCAGCGTAGCCCCCTCACAGGGCTACGAGCAGTACTTC.

The V call is TRBV6-6, the J call TRBJ2-2; TRBD2 agrees at 8 bases. Trimming at V came to 6 bases and at J to 1 base, leaving 10 bases not matched to a gene. This CDR3 is 17 amino acids long. CDR1 MNHNY and CDR2 SVGAGI come from the germline V gene (reference sequence). CDR3 sequence (DNA): TGTGCCAGCAGCCGACCCTCTAGCGGGTGGAACACCGGGGAGCTGTTTTTT. It translates to CASSRPSSGWNTGELFF.

This rearrangement joins TRBV29-1 to TRBJ1-3; D is uncertain. V lost 0 bases and J lost 0, with 12 bases in between. The germline gives CDR1 SQVTM, CDR2 ANQGSEA. This CDR3 has 16 amino acids. CDR3 nucleotides: TGCAGCGTTGAAGAATGGCGGGGAAGCTCTGGAAACACCATATATTTT. Translated, it gives CSVEEWRGSSGNTIYF.

This chain links TRBV5-1 with TRBJ2-5; 7 bases fit TRBD1. This CDR3 is 15 amino acids long. V shed 4 bases, J shed 0 bases, and the junction held 6 bases outside the gene matches. Germline V gives CDR1 SGHRS, CDR2 YFSETQ. The CDR3 DNA follows: TGCGCCAGCAGCGGGTTGACAGGGCACCAAGAGACCCAGTACTTC. Translating gives CASSGLTGHQETQYF.

The chain joins TRBV5-6 to TRBJ2-1, with D unclear. The CDR3 extends over 17 amino acids. With 1 base removed from V and 4 bases from J, the gap between germline ends came to 18 bases. Germline V gene data show CDR1 as SGHDT and CDR2 as YYEEEE. CDR3 DNA sequence: TGTGCCAGCAGCTTGTCTACGACGGTAAACGGGTACAATGAGCAGTTCTTC. Protein: CASSLSTTVNGYNEQFF.

This clone was seen just once. The chain combines TRBV19 with TRBJ1-4; maybe TRBD1 (6 bases). Trimming removed 3 bases from V and 5 bases from J, with 10 bases in between. Germline V lookup: CDR1 LNHDA, CDR2 SQIVND (reference sequence). The CDR3 contains 14 residues. The CDR3 DNA reads as TGTGCCAGTAGTATGATGGGGGCGAATGAAAAACTGTTTTTT. Translated, it gives CASSMMGANEKLFF.

The chain employs TRBV5-1 and TRBJ2-3; 13 nucleotides line up with TRBD2. The CDR3 length is 15 residues. Germline lookup yields CDR1 SGHRS and CDR2 YFSETQ. Trimming cost V 0 bases and J 5 bases; bases outside gene matches: 0. The CDR3 spells CASSLGTSGGDTQYF. The CDR3 DNA reads as TGCGCCAGCAGCTTGGGGACTAGCGGGGGAGATACGCAGTATTTT.

The rearrangement uses TRBV18 and TRBJ2-1; 7 bases align to TRBD2. CDR1 and CDR2 (germline): KGHSH, LQKENI. The trim removed 2 bases at V and 7 bases at J, leaving 5 bases unmatched. The CDR3 is 14 residues long. The CDR3 nucleotides are TGTGCCAGCTCACCAGAGACTAGCCGAAATGAGCAGTTCTTC. Encoded protein: CASSPETSRNEQFF.

This chain connects TRBV19 to TRBJ1-2; D is undetermined. Germline-derived CDR1 and CDR2 are LNHDA and SQIVND (reference sequence). This CDR3 has 12 residues. V was trimmed by 3 bases and J by 8 bases, leaving 10 bases between them. CDR3 sequence: CASSISSRGYTF. CDR3 coding DNA: TGTGCCAGTAGTATTAGTAGCCGGGGCTACACCTTC.

The rearrangement links TRBV18 to TRBJ1-5; 9 nucleotides agree with TRBD1. Trimming at V came to 5 bases and at J to 4 bases, leaving 6 bases not matched to a gene. The CDR3 loop spans 15 amino acids. The germline V gene has CDR1 KGHSH and CDR2 LQKENI. The CDR3 coding sequence is TGTGCCAGCTCAGAACGACAGGGGGTTAATCAGCCCCAGCATTTT. This gives the protein CASSERQGVNQPQHF.

The gene calls are TRBV5-5 and TRBJ2-5; no clear D gene. The CDR3 contains 15 residues. The germline gives CDR1 SGHKS, CDR2 YYEKEE (reference sequence). Trimming took 4 bases from V and 6 from J, leaving 19 bases between them. CDR3 nucleotides: TGTGCCAGCAGCGATAATGGCCAAGCGACCCAGACCCAGTACTTC. This gives the protein CASSDNGQATQTQYF.

The rearrangement joins TRBV24-1 to TRBJ1-1; 8 bases map to TRBD1. After removal of 4 bases from V and 3 bases from J, the junction contained 9 bases not matched to a gene. The CDR3 consists of 16 residues. Looked up from germline, CDR1 is KGHDR and CDR2 is SFDVKD. The CDR3 DNA is TGTGCCACCAGTGACCCGACAGGGGCGCAGTACACTGAAGCTTTCTTT. Translation: CATSDPTGAQYTEAFF.

The chain has TRBV2 and TRBJ2-7, with 7 positions matching TRBD1. The CDR3 totals 15 residues. V trimming: 7 bases; J trimming: 6 bases; junction bases outside the gene matches: 15. Germline CDR1 SNHLY, CDR2 FYNNEI. In nucleotides, the CDR3 is TGTGCCAGCACCGAGGACAGGAACGCTGCAGGCGAGCAGTACTTC. This sequence encodes CASTEDRNAAGEQYF.

This chain links TRBV30 with TRBJ1-2; a weak D match, TRBD1 (6 bases). With 4 bases removed from V and 4 bases from J, the gap between germline ends came to 16 bases. The CDR3 is 14 residues long. Per the germline V gene, CDR1 is GTSNPN and CDR2 is SVGIG (reference sequence). The CDR3 DNA reads TGTGCCTGGAAGACAGGACCGGGGAGCTATGGCTACACCTTC. Translation gives CAWKTGPGSYGYTF.